The rows below give T cell receptor beta chains drawn from one sample of a study of blood T cells in healthy people across ages. TCRdb processed the 5' RACE reads anew with MiXCR; each CDR3 protein has one entry. The sample holds roughly 680,000 distinct CDR3 sequences, 52% seen once. Sequencing used blood. The receptors were gathered from a woman at least 80 years old in good health. Each CDR3 is given with its conserved first and last residue. D genes are given only for firm matches. Clone size is given for some rows only: seen once, a few or many times, or a class if the clone is expanded.

J: TRBJ2-7
V: TRBV28
D: NA
size: many
DNA: TGTGCCAGCAGTGTCTGGGGTGGCTCCTACGAGCAGTACTTC
CDR3: CASSVWGGSYEQYF

J: TRBJ2-1
V: TRBV5-6
D: NA
size: many
DNA: TGTGCCAGCAGCCCGGAGGTCGGCGAGACCGGTGAGCAGTTCTTC
CDR3: CASSPEVGETGEQFF

J: TRBJ2-6
V: TRBV20-1
D: NA
size: NA
DNA: TGCAGTGCTAGAGTGAGGGGCTCTGGGGCCAACGTCCTGACTTTC
CDR3: CSARVRGSGANVLTF

J: TRBJ1-4
V: TRBV4-1
D: TRBD1
size: NA
DNA: TGCGCCAGCAGCCAAGTCGGGACAGGGGATGAAAAACTGTTTTTT
CDR3: CASSQVGTGDEKLFF

J: TRBJ2-3
V: TRBV7-2
D: TRBD2
size: NA
DNA: TGTGCCAGCAGCCCATGGAGCGGGGCTGGGGATACGCAGTATTTT
CDR3: CASSPWSGAGDTQYF

J: TRBJ2-7
V: TRBV7-6
D: NA
size: once
DNA: TGTGCCAGCAGCTGGATGGGTATTGGATCCTACAAGCAGTACTTC
CDR3: CASSWMGIGSYKQYF

J: TRBJ1-4
V: TRBV6-5
D: NA
size: NA
DNA: TGTGCCAGCAGTTACTCGATACAGTTTAGCGAAAAACTGTTTTTT
CDR3: CASSYSIQFSEKLFF

J: TRBJ2-1
V: TRBV5-1
D: TRBD2
size: many
DNA: TGCGCCAGCAGCTTTCTAGCGGAGCCCAATGAGCAGTTCTTC
CDR3: CASSFLAEPNEQFF

J: TRBJ2-1
V: TRBV6-5
D: TRBD2
size: NA
DNA: TGTGCCAGCAGTTTATCGATCGGGGGGTACAATGAGCAGTTCTTC
CDR3: CASSLSIGGYNEQFF

J: TRBJ2-3
V: TRBV20-1
D: TRBD2
size: NA
DNA: TGCAGTGAGGGGAGGGCAGATACGCAGTATTTT
CDR3: CSEGRADTQYF

J: TRBJ1-4
V: TRBV24-1
D: NA
size: NA
DNA: TGTGCCCCCAACGACGGCTCTAATGAAAAACTGTTTTTT
CDR3: CAPNDGSNEKLFF

J: TRBJ2-5
V: TRBV5-1
D: TRBD2
size: many
DNA: TGCGCCAGCAGCTTGGGACTAGCTCAAGAGACCCAGTACTTC
CDR3: CASSLGLAQETQYF

J: TRBJ2-5
V: TRBV7-7
D: NA
size: NA
DNA: TGTGCCAGCAGCTTTTTCGGCAATCAAGAGACCCAGTACTTC
CDR3: CASSFFGNQETQYF

J: TRBJ2-6
V: TRBV12-3/TRBV12-4
D: NA
size: many
DNA: TGTGCCAGCAGTCGATTTAGGGCTGGGGCCAACGTCCTGACTTTC
CDR3: CASSRFRAGANVLTF

J: TRBJ2-1
V: TRBV5-1
D: TRBD2
size: NA
DNA: TGCGCCAGCAGTGCTCTGGGAGGGGACAATGAGCAGTTCTTC
CDR3: CASSALGGDNEQFF

J: TRBJ2-3
V: TRBV4-1
D: TRBD2
size: NA
DNA: TGCGCCAGCAGCCAAGAGGGTCCCCCAACTAGCGGGCCAAGCACAGATACGCAGTATTTT
CDR3: CASSQEGPPTSGPSTDTQYF

J: TRBJ2-1
V: TRBV29-1
D: NA
size: NA
DNA: TGCAGCGCACTCATCGGGAGCTTAAACAATGAGCAGTTCTTC
CDR3: CSALIGSLNNEQFF

J: TRBJ2-3
V: TRBV14
D: NA
size: NA
DNA: TGTGCCAGCAGCCAAGATAGGACTTTCACAGATACGCAGTATTTT
CDR3: CASSQDRTFTDTQYF

J: TRBJ1-1
V: TRBV29-1
D: NA
size: NA
DNA: TGCAGCGTTGTATTAGGGGATTGGCACACTGAAGCTTTCTTT
CDR3: CSVVLGDWHTEAFF

J: TRBJ1-1
V: TRBV4-1
D: NA
size: NA
DNA: TGCGCCAGCAGCCCCCCGTGGAACACTGAAGCTTTCTTT
CDR3: CASSPPWNTEAFF

J: TRBJ2-2
V: TRBV2
D: NA
size: few
DNA: TGTGCCAGCAGTCCCCGACAGAAGAACACCGGGGAGCTGTTTTTT
CDR3: CASSPRQKNTGELFF

J: TRBJ2-7
V: TRBV27
D: TRBD2
size: NA
DNA: TGTGCCAGCACCCAAGCACTAGCGGGAGGGAGCGAGCAGTACTTC
CDR3: CASTQALAGGSEQYF

J: TRBJ2-5
V: TRBV10-3
D: TRBD1
size: few
DNA: TGTGCCATCAGCGCAGGGGGCTCTGAGCAGTACTTC
CDR3: CAISAGGSEQYF

J: TRBJ2-3
V: TRBV7-9
D: NA
size: few
DNA: TGTGCCAGCGGGGTCACGGTAGATACGCAGTATTTT
CDR3: CASGVTVDTQYF

J: TRBJ2-3
V: TRBV11-2
D: NA
size: NA
DNA: TGTGCCAGCAGCTTAAGTCTCGCGGCGGGACGCACAGATACGCAGTATTTT
CDR3: CASSLSLAAGRTDTQYF

J: TRBJ1-3
V: TRBV25-1
D: NA
size: NA
DNA: TGTGCCAGCAGTGACGCGGGAGCTGGAAACACCATATATTTT
CDR3: CASSDAGAGNTIYF

J: TRBJ2-4
V: TRBV7-2
D: TRBD2
size: many
DNA: TGTGCCAGCGATAATCGGAGGGGAGGGAACATTCAGTACTTC
CDR3: CASDNRRGGNIQYF

J: TRBJ2-1
V: TRBV24-1
D: TRBD2
size: few
DNA: TGTGCCACCAGTGATTCGTTAGCGGGTCATATTGCCAATGAGCGGTTCTTC
CDR3: CATSDSLAGHIANERFF

J: TRBJ2-7
V: TRBV9
D: TRBD2
size: NA
DNA: TGTGCCAGCAGCGGGGTACGACTAGCGGATTCCTACGAGCAGTACTTC
CDR3: CASSGVRLADSYEQYF

J: TRBJ2-2
V: TRBV7-3
D: TRBD1
size: NA
DNA: TGTGCCAGCAGCTTAACGCAGGGACAGGGGACCGGGGAGCTGTTTTTT
CDR3: CASSLTQGQGTGELFF

J: TRBJ1-2
V: TRBV28
D: TRBD1
size: NA
DNA: TGTGCCAGCAGTTCTTGGACAGGGAAGATGTATGGCTACACCTTC
CDR3: CASSSWTGKMYGYTF

J: TRBJ2-1
V: TRBV7-8
D: NA
size: NA
DNA: TGTGCCAGCAGCTTAGGGACTGATGAGCAGTTCTTC
CDR3: CASSLGTDEQFF

J: TRBJ2-5
V: TRBV4-2
D: TRBD2
size: NA
DNA: TGTGCCAGCAGCCAAGACGTTCGAGCGGGAGGGCTAGAGACCCAGTACTTC
CDR3: CASSQDVRAGGLETQYF

J: TRBJ2-7
V: TRBV28
D: NA
size: few
DNA: TGTGCCGTCAGTAAAGAAGGGTACGAGCAGTACTTC
CDR3: CAVSKEGYEQYF

J: TRBJ2-1
V: TRBV4-1
D: TRBD2
size: once
DNA: TGCGCCAGCAGCCGAGATGAAGTTTGGGTAGCGGGAGTGGATGAGCAGTTCTTC
CDR3: CASSRDEVWVAGVDEQFF

J: TRBJ2-1
V: TRBV24-1
D: TRBD2
size: many
DNA: TGTGCCACCAGTGATTCGACTAGCGGAAGGCATGAGCAGTTCTTC
CDR3: CATSDSTSGRHEQFF

J: TRBJ2-1
V: TRBV5-1
D: NA
size: many
DNA: TGCGCCAGCAGCTGGGGAGGCTACAATGAGCAGTTCTTC
CDR3: CASSWGGYNEQFF

J: TRBJ2-1
V: TRBV7-2
D: TRBD1
size: many
DNA: TGTGCCAGCAGCTTAGGGACAGGGTTTGTGAATGAGCAGTTCTTC
CDR3: CASSLGTGFVNEQFF

J: TRBJ1-2
V: TRBV4-3
D: NA
size: NA
DNA: TGCGCCAGCAGCCAAGAGTTCGGGGGACCAGGCTACACCTTC
CDR3: CASSQEFGGPGYTF

J: TRBJ1-5
V: TRBV29-1
D: NA
size: few
DNA: TGCAGCGTTGAAGCGGTCCAGGATAGCAATCAGCCCCAGCATTTT
CDR3: CSVEAVQDSNQPQHF

J: TRBJ2-1
V: TRBV20-1
D: NA
size: NA
DNA: TGCAGTGCTAGTCACGGGGACTCCTACAATGAGCAGTTCTTC
CDR3: CSASHGDSYNEQFF

J: TRBJ2-3
V: TRBV7-3
D: TRBD2
size: NA
DNA: TGTGCCAGCAGCTTAAGAAGTACTAGCGGGGGGCTCGTCACAGATACGCAGTATTTT
CDR3: CASSLRSTSGGLVTDTQYF

J: TRBJ2-1
V: TRBV20-1
D: NA
size: few
DNA: TGCAGTGCTAGAAGTCGCGGGCCCTACAATGAGCAGTTCTTC
CDR3: CSARSRGPYNEQFF

J: TRBJ1-2
V: TRBV12-3/TRBV12-4
D: NA
size: many
DNA: TGTGCCAGCAGTTTTTCCTATAACTATGGCTACACCTTC
CDR3: CASSFSYNYGYTF

J: TRBJ1-1
V: TRBV5-6
D: NA
size: NA
DNA: TGTGCCAGCAGCTTGGGTCGGGTTGAAGCTTTCTTT
CDR3: CASSLGRVEAFF

J: TRBJ2-7
V: TRBV6-5
D: TRBD1
size: once
DNA: TGTGCCAGCAGTTACTCATTGACAGGGGGTCTATCCTACGAGCAGTACTTC
CDR3: CASSYSLTGGLSYEQYF

J: TRBJ1-1
V: TRBV12-3/TRBV12-4
D: TRBD1
size: NA
DNA: TGTGCCAGCAGTCCAACCACAGGGGGCGGATACACTGAAGCTTTCTTT
CDR3: CASSPTTGGGYTEAFF

J: TRBJ2-1
V: TRBV3-1
D: NA
size: NA
DNA: TGTGCCAGCAGCCCTTTCGGGGCATACAATGAGCAGTTCTTC
CDR3: CASSPFGAYNEQFF

J: TRBJ2-2
V: TRBV7-3
D: NA
size: NA
DNA: TGTGCCAGCAGCTTAAGCCGTCCGATAAACACCGGGGAGCTGTTTTTT
CDR3: CASSLSRPINTGELFF

J: TRBJ2-5
V: TRBV20-1
D: TRBD2
size: NA
DNA: TGCAGTGCACCCGGACTAGCGGGATCAGAGACCCAGTACTTC
CDR3: CSAPGLAGSETQYF

J: TRBJ2-5
V: TRBV4-1
D: TRBD1
size: NA
DNA: TGCGCCAGCAGAGACGGACAGGGGAATTGGAATGAGCAGTACTTC
CDR3: CASRDGQGNWNEQYF

J: TRBJ2-1
V: TRBV10-3
D: TRBD2
size: NA
DNA: TGTGCCATCAGTGAAGCTAGCGGGGGAAACAATGAGCAGTTCTTC
CDR3: CAISEASGGNNEQFF

J: TRBJ2-7
V: TRBV20-1
D: NA
size: NA
DNA: TGCAGCTCACACGCTTCGGGACTCCCCAACGAGCAGTACTTC
CDR3: CSSHASGLPNEQYF

J: TRBJ2-1
V: TRBV2
D: NA
size: NA
DNA: TGTGCCAGCCTGCAGGTCGGGGTCTACAATGAGCAGTTCTTC
CDR3: CASLQVGVYNEQFF